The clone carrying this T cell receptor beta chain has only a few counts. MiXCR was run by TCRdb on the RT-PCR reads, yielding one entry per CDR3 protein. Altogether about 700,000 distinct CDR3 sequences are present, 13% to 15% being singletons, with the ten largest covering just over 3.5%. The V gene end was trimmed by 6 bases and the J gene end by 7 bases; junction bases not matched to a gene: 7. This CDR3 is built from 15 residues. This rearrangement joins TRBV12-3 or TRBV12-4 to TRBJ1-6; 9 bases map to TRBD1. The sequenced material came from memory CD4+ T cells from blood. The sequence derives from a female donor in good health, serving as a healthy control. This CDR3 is CASRTGQGHNSPLHF. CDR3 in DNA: TGTGCCAGCAGAACCGGACAGGGGCACAATTCACCCCTCCACTTT.